The clone carrying this T cell receptor beta chain was picked up a small number of times. The antigen remains undetermined. The CDR3 spans 12 residues. Germline V lookup: CDR1 SQVTM, CDR2 ANQGSEA. The germline V and J ends were trimmed by 6 bases and 1 base, with 9 bases remaining between them. Each TCR beta cDNA library carried unique molecular identifiers. TCRdb recomputed calls from the PCR reads with MiXCR, one row per CDR3 protein. Among about 400,000 distinct CDR3 sequences listed, less than 40% were seen once. The sample originates from a study of post-analysis software for immune sequencing data. Study-wide findings and caveats: For normalized Chao1 diversity, multiple sclerosis patients scored significantly lower than controls did. Patients carried several TRBV segments more frequently than controls did, and TRBV5-6, TRBV5-1 and TRBV20-1 were among them.

The sequence was obtained from a girl between 5 and 17 years old with multiple sclerosis. Sequenced: blood. The chain carries TRBV29-1 and TRBJ2-5; D gene uncertain. The CDR3 is CSVRATQETQYF. Here the CDR3 DNA reads TGCAGCGTCCGGGCCACCCAAGAGACCCAGTACTTC.